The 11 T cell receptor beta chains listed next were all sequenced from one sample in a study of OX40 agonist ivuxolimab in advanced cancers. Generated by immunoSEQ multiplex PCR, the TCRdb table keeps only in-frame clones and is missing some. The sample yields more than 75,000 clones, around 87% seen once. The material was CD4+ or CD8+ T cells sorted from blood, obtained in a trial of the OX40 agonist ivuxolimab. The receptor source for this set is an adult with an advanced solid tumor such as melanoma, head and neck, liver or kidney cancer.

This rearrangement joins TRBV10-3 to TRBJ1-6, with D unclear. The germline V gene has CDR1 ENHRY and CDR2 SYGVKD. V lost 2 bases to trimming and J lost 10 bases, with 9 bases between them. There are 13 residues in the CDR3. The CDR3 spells CAISETEKSPLHF. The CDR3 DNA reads TGTGCCATCAGTGAGACAGAGAAATCACCCCTCCACTTT.

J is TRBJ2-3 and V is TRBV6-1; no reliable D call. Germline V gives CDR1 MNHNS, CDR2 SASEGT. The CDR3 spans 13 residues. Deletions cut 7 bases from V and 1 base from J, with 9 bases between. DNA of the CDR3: TGTGCCAGCAACCCGGGTGGCACAGATACGCAGTATTTT. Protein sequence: CASNPGGTDTQYF.

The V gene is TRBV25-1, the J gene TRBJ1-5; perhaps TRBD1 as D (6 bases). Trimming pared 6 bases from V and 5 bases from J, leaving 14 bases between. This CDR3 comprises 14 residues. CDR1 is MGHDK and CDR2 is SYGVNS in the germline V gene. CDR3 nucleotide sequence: TGTGCCAGCAGCCTCAACAGGGCGGATCAGCCCCAGCATTTT. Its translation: CASSLNRADQPQHF.

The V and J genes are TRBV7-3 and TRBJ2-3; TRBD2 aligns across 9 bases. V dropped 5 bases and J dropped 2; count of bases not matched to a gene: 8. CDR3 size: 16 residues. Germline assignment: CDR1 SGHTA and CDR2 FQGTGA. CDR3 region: CASSKGVGLATDTQYF. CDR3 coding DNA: TGTGCCAGCAGCAAAGGTGTGGGACTAGCCACAGATACGCAGTATTTT.

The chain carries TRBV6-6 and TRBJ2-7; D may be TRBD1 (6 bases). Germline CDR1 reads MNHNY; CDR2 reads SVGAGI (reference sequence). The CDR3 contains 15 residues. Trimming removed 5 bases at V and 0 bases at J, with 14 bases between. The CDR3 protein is CASSPRDTLSYEQYF. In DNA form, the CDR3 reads TGTGCCAGCAGTCCCCGGGACACCCTCTCCTACGAGCAGTACTTC.

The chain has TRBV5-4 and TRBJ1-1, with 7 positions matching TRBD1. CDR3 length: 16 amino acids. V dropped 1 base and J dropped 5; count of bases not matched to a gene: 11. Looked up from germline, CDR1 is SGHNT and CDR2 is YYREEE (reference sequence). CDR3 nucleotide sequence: TGTGCCAGCAGCTTGTCGAGGGGGCTGCGAGAAACTGAAGCTTTCTTT. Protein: CASSLSRGLRETEAFF.

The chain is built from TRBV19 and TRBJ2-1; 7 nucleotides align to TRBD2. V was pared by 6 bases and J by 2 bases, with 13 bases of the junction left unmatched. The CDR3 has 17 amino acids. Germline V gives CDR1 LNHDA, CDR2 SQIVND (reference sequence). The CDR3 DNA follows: TGTGCCAGTAGCCGATCGGCGTCGGGGAGGGCCTACAATGAGCAGTTCTTC. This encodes CASSRSASGRAYNEQFF.

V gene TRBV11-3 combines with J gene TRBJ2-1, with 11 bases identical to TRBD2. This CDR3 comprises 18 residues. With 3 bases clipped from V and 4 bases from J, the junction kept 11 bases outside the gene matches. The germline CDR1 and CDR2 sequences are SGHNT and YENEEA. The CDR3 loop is CASSLWPSGRPPYNEQFF. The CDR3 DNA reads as TGTGCCAGCAGCTTGTGGCCTAGCGGGAGGCCCCCATACAATGAGCAGTTCTTC.

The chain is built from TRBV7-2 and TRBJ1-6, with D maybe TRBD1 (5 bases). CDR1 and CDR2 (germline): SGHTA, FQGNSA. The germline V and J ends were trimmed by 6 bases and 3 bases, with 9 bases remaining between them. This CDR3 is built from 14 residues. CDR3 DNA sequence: TGTGCCAGCAGACAAGGACACTATAATTCACCCCTCCACTTT. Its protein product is CASRQGHYNSPLHF.

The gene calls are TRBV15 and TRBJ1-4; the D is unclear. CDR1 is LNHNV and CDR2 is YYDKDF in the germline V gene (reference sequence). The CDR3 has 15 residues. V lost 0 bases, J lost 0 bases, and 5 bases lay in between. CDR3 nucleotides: TGTGCCACCAGCAGAGAAACGTCAACTAATGAAAAACTGTTTTTT. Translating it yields CATSRETSTNEKLFF.

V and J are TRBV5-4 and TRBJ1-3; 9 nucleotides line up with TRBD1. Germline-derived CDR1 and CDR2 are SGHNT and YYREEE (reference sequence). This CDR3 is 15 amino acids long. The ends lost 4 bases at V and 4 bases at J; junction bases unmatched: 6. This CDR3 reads CASSKAGTGGNTIYF. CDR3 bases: TGTGCCAGCAGCAAAGCTGGGACAGGGGGAAACACCATATATTTT.